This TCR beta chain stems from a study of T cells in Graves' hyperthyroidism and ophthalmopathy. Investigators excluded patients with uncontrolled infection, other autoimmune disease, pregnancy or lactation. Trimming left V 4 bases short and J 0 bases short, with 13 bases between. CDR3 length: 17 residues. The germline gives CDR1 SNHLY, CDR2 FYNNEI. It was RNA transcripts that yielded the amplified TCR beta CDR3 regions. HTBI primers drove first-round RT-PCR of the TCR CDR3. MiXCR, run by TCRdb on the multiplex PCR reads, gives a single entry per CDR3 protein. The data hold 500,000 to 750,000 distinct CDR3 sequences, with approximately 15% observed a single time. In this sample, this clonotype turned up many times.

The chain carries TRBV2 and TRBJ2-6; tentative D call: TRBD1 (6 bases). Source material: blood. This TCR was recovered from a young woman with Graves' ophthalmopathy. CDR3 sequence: CASSGGRRLSGANVLTF. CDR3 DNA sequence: TGTGCCAGCAGTGGGGGGCGACGCCTCTCTGGGGCCAACGTCCTGACTTTC. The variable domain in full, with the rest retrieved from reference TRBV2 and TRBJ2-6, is EPEVTQTPSHQVTQMGQEVILRCVPISNHLYFYWYRQILGQKVEFLVSFYNNEISEKSEIFDDQFSVERPDGSNFTLKIRSTKLEDSAMYFCASSGGRRLSGANVLTFGAGSRLTVL.